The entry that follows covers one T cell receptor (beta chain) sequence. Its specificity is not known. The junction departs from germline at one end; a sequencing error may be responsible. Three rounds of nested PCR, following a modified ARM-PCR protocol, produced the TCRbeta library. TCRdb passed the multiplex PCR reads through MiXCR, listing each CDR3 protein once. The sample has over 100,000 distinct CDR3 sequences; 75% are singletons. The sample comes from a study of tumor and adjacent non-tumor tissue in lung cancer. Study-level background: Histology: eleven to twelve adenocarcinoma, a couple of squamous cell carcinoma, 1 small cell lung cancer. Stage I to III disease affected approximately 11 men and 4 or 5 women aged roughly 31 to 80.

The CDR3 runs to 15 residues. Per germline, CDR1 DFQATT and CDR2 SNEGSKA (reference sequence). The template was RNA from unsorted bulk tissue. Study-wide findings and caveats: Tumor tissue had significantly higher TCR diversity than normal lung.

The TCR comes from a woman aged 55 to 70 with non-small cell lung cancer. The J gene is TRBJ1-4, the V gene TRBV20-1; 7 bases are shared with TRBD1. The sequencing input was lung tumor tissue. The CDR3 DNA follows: TGCGGTGCCGCTAGGCCGGGACAGAGCAATGAAAAACTGTTTTTT. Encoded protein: CGAARPGQSNEKLFF.